The 5 T cell receptor beta chains below were found in one sample sequenced in a study of control samples from healthy donors and cancer patients. The table came from immunoSEQ multiplex PCR; TCRdb's copy has only in-frame clones and leaves some out. The sample holds about 99,000 clones, around 88% seen once. Sequencing was done on a sample of PBMCs. The receptor source for this set is a man aged 60 to 69 with lung cancer.

This chain uses TRBV7-2 with TRBJ1-5, with 10 bases fitting TRBD1. V trimming: 5 bases; J trimming: 4 bases; junction bases outside the gene matches: 5. CDR1 is SGHTA and CDR2 is FQGNSA in the germline V gene. The CDR3 consists of 15 residues. The CDR3 DNA sequence: TGTGCCAGCAGCCCCGACAGGGGGCCAAATCAGCCCCAGCATTTT. Translating it yields CASSPDRGPNQPQHF.

The rearrangement uses TRBV16 and TRBJ1-1, with 8 bases fitting TRBD1. Germline values: CDR1 KGHSY, CDR2 FQNENV. The CDR3 runs to 16 residues. V lost 4 bases, J lost 1 base, and 8 bases stayed unmatched. CDR3 nucleotide sequence: TGTGCCAGCAGCCCTCTGATCGGGACAGGGAACACTGAAGCTTTCTTT. This gives the protein CASSPLIGTGNTEAFF.

The CDR3 DNA reads TGTGCCAGCAGTTCCGGGACTAGCGGGGGGGGTATAGATACGCAGTATTTT. Protein: CASSSGTSGGGIDTQYF. This chain connects TRBV5-4 to TRBJ2-3, with 16 bases lining up with TRBD2. Unmatched junction bases numbered 8, after V lost 5 bases and J lost 5 bases. CDR1 and CDR2 (germline): SGHNT, YYREEE (reference sequence). This CDR3 contains 17 residues.

A single count supports this clone. The V call is TRBV11-3, the J call TRBJ1-2, with D possibly matching TRBD1 (5 bases). V was shortened by 5 bases and J by 4 bases, with 14 bases between the two germline ends. Germline values: CDR1 SGHNT, CDR2 YENEEA. The CDR3 loop spans 14 amino acids. As DNA, the CDR3 is TGTGCCAGCAGCCGTTTAGGGGCGTCCTATGGCTACACCTTC. Residues: CASSRLGASYGYTF. Variable domain in full (rest from reference TRBV11-3 and TRBJ1-2): EAGVVQSPRYKIIEKKQPVAFWCNPISGHNTLYWYLQNLGQGPELLIRYENEEAVDDSQLPKDRFSAERLKGVDSTLKIQPAELGDSAVYLCASSRLGASYGYTFGSGTRLTVV.

The genes are TRBV5-8 and TRBJ1-5; weak D call: TRBD1 (5 bases). The germline gives CDR1 SGHTS, CDR2 YDEGEE. CDR3 length: 16 residues. The V end was cut by 4 bases, the J end by 0 bases, with 14 bases between. CDR3 amino acids: CASSSKGPSSNQPQHF. CDR3 DNA: TGTGCCAGCAGCAGTAAGGGACCGAGTAGCAATCAGCCCCAGCATTTT.